The next 6 T cell receptor beta chains were all read from a single sample in a study of early T cells in non-severe SARS-CoV-2 infection. TCRdb recomputed calls from the 5' RACE reads with MiXCR, one row per CDR3 protein. The data contain roughly 70,000 distinct CDR3 sequences, less than 15% of them singletons. The material sequenced was whole blood. The receptors here all came from an adult who was a healthcare worker with PCR-confirmed SARS-CoV-2 infection or an uninfected control (not recorded which).

The chain's CDR3 is CASIRQKNQPQHF. The CDR3 bases are TGTGCTTCAATCCGACAGAAAAATCAGCCCCAGCATTTT. The genes are TRBV28 and TRBJ1-5, with D tentatively TRBD1 (5 bases). The length of the CDR3 is 13 residues. Germline V CDR1 and CDR2: MDHEN, SYDVKM.

This clonotype was seen a few times. This rearrangement joins TRBV7-9 to TRBJ2-6; 10 positions agree with TRBD2. The CDR3 length is 17 residues. Germline values: CDR1 SEHNR, CDR2 FQNEAQ (reference sequence). Losses at the gene ends were 4 bases for V and 0 bases for J; bases not matched to a gene: 3. CDR3 bases: TGTGCCAGCAGCTACGGGACTAGCGTCTCTGGGGCCAACGTCCTGACTTTC. Its protein is CASSYGTSVSGANVLTF.

The V gene is TRBV11-3, the J gene TRBJ2-1; D is unresolved. This CDR3 contains 14 residues. The germline V gene has CDR1 SGHNT and CDR2 YENEEA. V dropped 4 bases and J dropped 3 bases, with 10 bases sitting between them. The CDR3 DNA sequence: TGTGCCAGCAGCTCCCTGGCTTACTACAATGAGCAGTTCTTC. Its protein is CASSSLAYYNEQFF.

This clonotype turned up a few times. The V and J genes are TRBV2 and TRBJ2-1, with TRBD2 matching over 9 bases. Germline V gene sequence: CDR1 SNHLY, CDR2 FYNNEI. The CDR3 covers 19 residues. After removal of 6 bases from V and 0 bases from J, the junction contained 15 bases not matched to a gene. The CDR3 DNA reads as TGTGCCAGCAGCGAACCGGGACTAGCATTTATCTTCTCCTACAATGAGCAGTTCTTC. It encodes CASSEPGLAFIFSYNEQFF.

This clonotype was counted at least ten times. The chain combines TRBV29-1 with TRBJ2-7; TRBD2 is a possible D gene (6 bases). The CDR3 extends over 13 amino acids. The V and J ends lost 6 bases and 7 bases respectively, with 19 bases between them. CDR1 and CDR2 from the germline V gene are SQVTM and ANQGSEA. The CDR3 region has the DNA TGCAGCGTCCTGGACGGGGTGGGAGGTGAGCAGTACTTC. Encoded protein: CSVLDGVGGEQYF.

This clonotype was detected only a few times. The chain couples TRBV6-2 or TRBV6-3 to TRBJ1-1, with TRBD1 as a possible D gene (6 bases). This CDR3 contains 15 residues. V was cut by 2 bases and J by 6 bases, with 16 bases left in between. Germline V gene data show CDR1 as MNHEY and CDR2 as SVGEGT. For the CDR3, the DNA is TGTGCCAGCAGTTACGTCGGGGGCGTGAGGGCTGAAGCTTTCTTT. It yields the protein CASSYVGGVRAEAFF.